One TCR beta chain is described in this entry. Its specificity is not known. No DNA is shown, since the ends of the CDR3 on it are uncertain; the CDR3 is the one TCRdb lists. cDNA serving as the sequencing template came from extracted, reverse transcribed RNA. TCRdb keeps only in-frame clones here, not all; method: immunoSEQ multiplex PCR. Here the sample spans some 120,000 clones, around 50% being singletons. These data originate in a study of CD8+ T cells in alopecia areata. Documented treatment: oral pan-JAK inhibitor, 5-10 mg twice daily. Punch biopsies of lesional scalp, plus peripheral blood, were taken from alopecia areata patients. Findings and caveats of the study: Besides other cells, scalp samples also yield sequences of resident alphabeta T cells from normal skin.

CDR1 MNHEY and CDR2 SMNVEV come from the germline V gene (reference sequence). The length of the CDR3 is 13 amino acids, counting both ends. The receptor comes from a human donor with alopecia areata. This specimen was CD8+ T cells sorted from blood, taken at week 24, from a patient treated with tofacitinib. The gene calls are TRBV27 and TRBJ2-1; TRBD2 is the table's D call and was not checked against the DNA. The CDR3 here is CASSSSSYNEQFF.